This record covers a single T cell receptor (beta chain). The target antigen is unknown. It was 5'RACE with constant-segment primers that produced the TCR alpha and TCR beta cDNA libraries, which carried sample barcodes and UMIs. TCRdb independently ran MiXCR on the 5' RACE reads; one entry per CDR3 protein. The repertoire has 450,000 to 650,000 distinct CDR3 sequences, around 20% of them found once; the top ten carry under 15%. This record comes from a study of T-cell memory formation after mild COVID-19. Whole-study results and caveats: Among CD4+ contracting clones, most were CM and EM, and CD8+ ones EMRA. Within pre-infection memory, some responding clones were found, suggesting cross-reactive memory joined.

V was cut by 6 bases and J by 1 base, with 19 bases left in between. Germline V CDR1 and CDR2: MNHNY, SVGAGI (reference sequence). CDR3 length: 16 residues. The chain recombines TRBV6-6 with TRBJ2-7; no reliable D call. The specimen sequenced was PBMCs or a T cell subset sorted from them (not recorded which). The TCR sequence derives from an adult woman who had mild COVID-19 (a few samples of this study predate the infection). Cell type and time point are not known. Written as DNA, the CDR3 is TGTGCCAGCAGCGAACCTAAAGACGGTTTTTCCTACGAGCAGTACTTC. Amino acids: CASSEPKDGFSYEQYF.